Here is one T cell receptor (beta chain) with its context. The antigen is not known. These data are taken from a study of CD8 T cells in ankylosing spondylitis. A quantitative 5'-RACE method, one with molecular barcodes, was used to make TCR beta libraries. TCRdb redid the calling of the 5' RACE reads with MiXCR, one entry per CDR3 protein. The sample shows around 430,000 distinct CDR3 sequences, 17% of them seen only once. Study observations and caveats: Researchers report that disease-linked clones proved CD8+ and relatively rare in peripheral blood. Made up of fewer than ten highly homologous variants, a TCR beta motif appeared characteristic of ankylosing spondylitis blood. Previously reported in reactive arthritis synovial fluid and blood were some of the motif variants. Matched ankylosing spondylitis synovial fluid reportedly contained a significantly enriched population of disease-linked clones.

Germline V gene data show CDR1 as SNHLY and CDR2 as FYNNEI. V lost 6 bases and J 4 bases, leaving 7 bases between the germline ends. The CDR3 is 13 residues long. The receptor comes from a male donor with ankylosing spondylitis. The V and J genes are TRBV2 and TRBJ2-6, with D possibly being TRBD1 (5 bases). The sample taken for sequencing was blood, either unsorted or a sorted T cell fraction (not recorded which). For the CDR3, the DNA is TGTGCCAGCAGGACAGCCGGGGCCAACGTCCTGACTTTC. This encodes CASRTAGANVLTF.